A selection of T cell receptor beta chains follows, all from one sample in a study of cytomegalovirus exposure and HLA in healthy donors. The protocol was immunoSEQ multiplex PCR, while the TCRdb copy is restricted to in-frame clones and leaves out a portion. Of over 130,000 clones listed, approximately 84% were seen once; the top ten hold roughly 1.4%. The specimen sequenced was PBMCs. The receptors come from a man under 40 in good health and CMV-seropositive. Both conserved end residues are part of each CDR3.

v_call cdr3_aa
TRBV5-4 CASSETGTGGAGELFF
TRBV7-9 CSSSTGLAGGDEQYF
TRBV28 CASSPDRGGYGYTF
TRBV4-1 CASSQTGQMIRGYTF
TRBV19 CASSVAGTRIGYEQFF
TRBV9 CASSVDFYGYTF
TRBV18 CASSPDPLRDYTF
TRBV18 CASSQDSPTSPLHF
TRBV5-1 CASSLVGQGIGELFF
TRBV19 CASSALSRYQPQHF
TRBV29-1 CSVGQTSSGNTIYF
TRBV7-9 CASSFMASGSYNEQFF
TRBV2 CASRDRDRVQSWQFF
TRBV19 CASTATGQVFNQPQHF
TRBV19 CASRGLASDTQYF
TRBV7-9 CASSPPGQMGETQYF
TRBV7-3 CASSLKEHPYNSPLHF
TRBV5-4 CASSLPLAVPYEQYF
TRBV2 CASSPGLATSTDTQYF
TRBV29-1 CSVDWSPGYNYGYTF
TRBV27 CASSTLPGQGNTEAFF
TRBV15 CATSRALAGGINEQFF
TRBV6-1 CASTNQGPEAFF
TRBV28 CASSLFSGSADTQYF
TRBV4-1 CASSQGIAVHQETQYF
TRBV6-6 CASSRLQQGLGTFF
TRBV19 CASSSRRSTDTQYF
TRBV19 CATNSQGFREKLFF
TRBV19 CASSKVLAGRYANTGELFF
TRBV6-5 CASSYKLSGAYEQYF
TRBV7-2 CASSSSGGLNTEAFF
TRBV6-6 CASSYSTGGNQPQHF